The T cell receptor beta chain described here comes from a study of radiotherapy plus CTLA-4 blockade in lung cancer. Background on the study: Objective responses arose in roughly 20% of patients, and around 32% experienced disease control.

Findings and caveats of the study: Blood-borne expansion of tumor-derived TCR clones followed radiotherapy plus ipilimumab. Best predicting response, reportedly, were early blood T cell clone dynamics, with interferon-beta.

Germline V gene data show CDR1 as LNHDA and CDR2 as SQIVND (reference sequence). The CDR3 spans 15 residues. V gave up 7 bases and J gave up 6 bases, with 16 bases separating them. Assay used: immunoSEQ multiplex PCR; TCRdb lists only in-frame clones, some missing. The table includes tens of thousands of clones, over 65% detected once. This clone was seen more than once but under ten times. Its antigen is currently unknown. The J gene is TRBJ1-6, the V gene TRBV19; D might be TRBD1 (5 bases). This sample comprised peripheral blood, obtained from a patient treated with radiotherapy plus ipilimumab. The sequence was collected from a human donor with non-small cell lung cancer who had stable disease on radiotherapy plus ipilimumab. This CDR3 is CASILRGTSNSPLHF. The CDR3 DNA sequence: TGTGCCAGTATCCTAAGGGGCACCAGTAATTCACCCCTCCACTTT.